What follows is one T cell receptor (beta chain) and its context. V lost 2 bases and J lost 0; bases outside the gene matches: 4. Looked up from germline, CDR1 is SGHVS and CDR2 is FNYEAQ. The CDR3 length is 18 residues. The data were obtained in a study of blood T cell repertoires in COVID-19. Produced via immunoSEQ multiplex PCR; TCRdb's table is partial and in-frame only. This sample yields under 30,000 clones, of which about 91% are seen a single time; approximately 2.5% belongs to the top ten. This receptor was taken from a man aged 45-65 years with active COVID-19. What was sequenced was peripheral blood. The rearrangement links TRBV7-6 to TRBJ2-2, with TRBD2 matching 12 bases. The CDR3 sequence: CASSLLLAGGPNTGELFF. CDR3 nucleotides: TGTGCCAGCAGCTTACTTCTAGCGGGGGGGCCGAACACCGGGGAGCTGTTTTTT.